These T cell receptor beta chains were read from a single sample in a study of Ad26.COV2.S vaccination and SARS-CoV-2 variants. Sequencing was performed with immunoSEQ multiplex PCR; in TCRdb, only in-frame clones are kept and a portion is missing. The sample lists roughly 420,000 clones; approximately 88% were seen once. The sample in question was peripheral blood, obtained in a trial of Ad26.COV2.S vaccine versus placebo. These receptors came from a person aged 18-65 years who received the Ad26.COV2.S COVID-19 vaccine or a placebo. Each CDR3 is given with its conserved first and last residue. D genes are given only for firm matches. Size is stated for part of the rows, as once, few or many counts, or as a class when the clone is expanded.

TRBD1	once	TRBV28	TRBJ2-3	16	CASRAGTGGISDTQYF	TGTGCCAGCAGAGCCGGGACAGGGGGTATCTCAGATACGCAGTATTTT
NA	NA	TRBV7-8	TRBJ2-7	15	CASSLGGRPHYEQYF	TGTGCCAGCAGCTTAGGCGGGCGTCCTCACTACGAGCAGTACTTC
NA	NA	TRBV7-6	TRBJ2-5	17	CASSYRGLGPYQETQYF	TGTGCCAGCAGCTATAGGGGGTTGGGACCCTACCAAGAGACCCAGTACTTC
TRBD1	once	TRBV24-1	TRBJ2-5	15	CATSRTGASQETQYF	TGTGCCACCAGTAGGACAGGGGCCAGTCAAGAGACCCAGTACTTC
NA	NA	TRBV9	TRBJ1-2	15	CASSVGTRTEYGYTF	TGTGCCAGCAGCGTAGGAACAAGGACAGAATATGGCTACACCTTC
TRBD1	NA	TRBV4-2	TRBJ2-3	16	CASSGWDRLSTDTQYF	TGTGCCAGCAGCGGCTGGGACAGACTAAGCACAGATACGCAGTATTTT
NA	NA	TRBV6-5	TRBJ2-3	11	CASRYTDTQYF	TGTGCCTCAAGGTACACAGATACGCAGTATTTT
NA	NA	TRBV6-2/TRBV6-3	TRBJ2-7	13	CASSYGGIYEQYF	TGTGCCAGCAGTTACGGGGGAATCTACGAGCAGTACTTC
NA	NA	TRBV18	TRBJ1-5	14	CASSPAFGNQPQHF	TGTGCCAGCTCCCCGGCCTTTGGGAATCAGCCCCAGCATTTT
NA	once	TRBV7-9	TRBJ2-5	14	CASSLPGGEETQYF	TGTGCCAGCAGCTTACCTGGGGGTGAAGAGACCCAGTACTTC
TRBD1	once	TRBV30	TRBJ1-1	13	CAWTGTANTEAFF	TGTGCCTGGACTGGGACAGCGAACACTGAAGCTTTCTTT